These 32 T cell receptor beta chains share one sample of origin, sequenced in a study of T cells in Graves' hyperthyroidism and ophthalmopathy. What was amplified from RNA transcripts were TCR beta CDR3 regions. The HTBI primer set drove a first-round RT-PCR of the TCR CDR3. From the multiplex PCR reads, TCRdb called clonotypes with MiXCR, one entry per CDR3 protein. The sample holds approximately 590,000 distinct CDR3 sequences, 15% to 17% seen once. The specimen was blood. The receptors come from a woman aged 25 to 39 with Graves' hyperthyroidism.

This clonotype was counted a few times. The chain recombines TRBV6-2 or TRBV6-3 with TRBJ2-7; D is perhaps TRBD2 (6 bases). Between the trimmed V and J ends, which lost 5 bases and 2 bases, there was a span of 16 bases. CDR3 size: 15 residues. Germline V lookup: CDR1 MNHEY, CDR2 SVGEGT. CDR3 nucleotide sequence: TGTGCCAGCAGTGGGGGGTTCCCCGAACCCTACGAGCAGTACTTC. Amino acids: CASSGGFPEPYEQYF.

This chain joins TRBV5-4 and TRBJ2-2; D perhaps matches TRBD1 (6 bases). From germline, CDR1 is SGHNT and CDR2 YYREEE (reference sequence). V shed 5 bases and J shed 6 bases, with 11 bases lying between them. This CDR3 comprises 13 residues. The CDR3 is CASSLQGSGELFF. DNA for the CDR3: TGTGCCAGCAGTTTACAGGGCTCCGGGGAGCTGTTTTTT. The whole variable domain, remainder taken from reference TRBV5-4 and TRBJ2-2, is ETGVTQSPTHLIKTRGQQVTLRCSSQSGHNTVSWYQQALGQGPQFIFQYYREEENGRGNFPPRFSGLQFPNYSSELNVNALELDDSALYLCASSLQGSGELFFGEGSRLTVL.

The chain recombines TRBV7-2 with TRBJ2-6; D gene ambiguous. CDR1 and CDR2 from the germline V gene are SGHTA and FQGNSA. V lost 3 bases, J lost 3 bases, and 15 bases lay in between. This CDR3 spans 17 amino acids. CDR3 sequence: CASSLWVPLGGANVLTF. CDR3 in DNA: TGTGCCAGCAGCTTGTGGGTTCCCCTGGGTGGGGCCAACGTCCTGACTTTC.

Ten or more counts support this clonotype. The chain combines TRBV11-1 with TRBJ1-1, with D unresolved. Germline V CDR1 and CDR2: SGHAT, FQDESV (reference sequence). This CDR3 spans 14 amino acids. Trimming took off 1 base at V and 1 base at J, with 7 bases between the two ends. CDR3 DNA sequence: TGTGCCAGCAGCTTAGAGGCGAGGAACACTGAAGCTTTCTTT. It yields the protein CASSLEARNTEAFF.

CDR3 DNA sequence: TGCAGTGTCCCGCGAGGCGGGAGGGCGGGAACCGGGGAGCTGTTTTTT. Encoded protein: CSVPRGGRAGTGELFF. The chain is built from TRBV20-1 and TRBJ2-2, with TRBD2 matching over 9 bases. The CDR3 has 16 amino acids. V shed 7 bases and J 5 bases; nucleotides not matched to a gene: 14. Looked up from germline, CDR1 is DFQATT and CDR2 is SNEGSKA (reference sequence).

This clonotype has a handful of counts. This CDR3 is CASSFALAGVGEQFF. For the CDR3, the DNA is TGTGCCAGCAGTTTTGCACTAGCGGGAGTTGGTGAGCAGTTCTTC. The chain has TRBV27 and TRBJ2-1, with TRBD2 matching over 11 bases. There are 15 residues in the CDR3. V was pared by 3 bases and J by 9 bases, with 7 bases of the junction left unmatched. Germline V gene sequence: CDR1 MNHEY, CDR2 SMNVEV (reference sequence).

This chain links TRBV19 with TRBJ2-1; D remains ambiguous. From germline, CDR1 is LNHDA and CDR2 SQIVND (reference sequence). The CDR3 is 14 amino acids. The V end was cut by 3 bases, the J end by 4 bases, with 10 bases between. CDR3 coding DNA: TGTGCCAGTAGTATTCTAAACGGGTACAATGAGCAGTTCTTC. This gives the protein CASSILNGYNEQFF. The variable domain in full, with the rest retrieved from reference TRBV19 and TRBJ2-1, is DGGITQSPKYLFRKEGQNVTLSCEQNLNHDAMYWYRQDPGQGLRLIYYSQIVNDFQKGDIAEGYSVSREKKESFPLTVTSAQKNPTAFYLCASSILNGYNEQFFGPGTRLTVL.

This clonotype was counted ten times or more. This chain links TRBV11-2 with TRBJ2-1, with D possibly TRBD2 on 6 matching bases. The CDR3 runs 21 residues. Germline assignment: CDR1 SGHAT and CDR2 FQNNGV. V was cut by 4 bases and J by 2 bases, with 30 bases left in between. The CDR3 protein is CASSSPIPHDEDSGAYNEQFF. Here the CDR3 DNA reads TGTGCCAGCAGCTCACCCATCCCGCATGACGAGGATAGCGGTGCCTACAATGAGCAGTTCTTC.

This clonotype was seen many times. The V and J genes are TRBV7-2 and TRBJ2-7, with 8 bases fitting TRBD2. The V segment lost 4 bases and the J segment 0 bases; nucleotides outside the gene matches: 5. This CDR3 is built from 15 residues. The germline CDR1 and CDR2 sequences are SGHTA and FQGNSA. CDR3 nucleotide sequence: TGTGCCAGCAGCTACACCGGGACTAGCTCCTACGAGCAGTACTTC. Translation: CASSYTGTSSYEQYF.

This clonotype was seen at least ten times. The chain has TRBV3-1 and TRBJ2-3, with 8 nucleotides matching TRBD1. The ends lost 2 bases at V and 4 bases at J; junction bases unmatched: 5. Per the germline V gene, CDR1 is LGHDT and CDR2 is YNNKEL (reference sequence). The CDR3 totals 15 residues. CDR3: CASSQSDRGADTQYF. The CDR3 nucleotides are TGTGCCAGCAGCCAATCCGACAGGGGCGCAGATACGCAGTATTTT.

Many counts were recorded for this clonotype. V gene TRBV20-1 combines with J gene TRBJ2-1; TRBD2 might be the D (5 bases). The CDR3 contains 14 residues. The V and J ends lost 0 bases and 3 bases respectively, with 9 bases between them. Per the germline V gene, CDR1 is DFQATT and CDR2 is SNEGSKA (reference sequence). The CDR3 nucleotides read TGCAGTGCTAGAGATCTAGCACGCTACAATGAGCAGTTCTTC. Its protein is CSARDLARYNEQFF.

Ten or more counts support this clonotype. The chain employs TRBV20-1 and TRBJ2-7, with TRBD1 matching 8 bases. Germline V gene data show CDR1 as DFQATT and CDR2 as SNEGSKA (reference sequence). CDR3 length: 12 residues. V was clipped by 6 bases and J by 5 bases; unmatched bases: 6. The CDR3 DNA reads as TGCAGTGCGGAGGACAGGGTCCACGAGCAGTACTTC. Its protein is CSAEDRVHEQYF.

This clonotype was counted ten times or more. This chain uses TRBV7-2 with TRBJ2-7, with D perhaps matching TRBD2 (7 bases). Deletions cut 4 bases from V and 5 bases from J, with 21 bases between. The CDR3 runs to 16 residues. Per germline, CDR1 SGHTA and CDR2 FQGNSA. The CDR3 loop is CASSSDRAGLKNEQYF. CDR3 DNA sequence: TGTGCCAGCAGCTCGGACAGAGCGGGACTTAAGAACGAGCAGTACTTC.

At least ten counts were recorded for this clonotype. This sequence joins TRBV15 and TRBJ1-1, with 9 bases aligning to TRBD1. There are 14 residues in the CDR3. Germline V CDR1 and CDR2: LNHNV, YYDKDF (reference sequence). V was clipped by 3 bases and J by 3 bases; unmatched bases: 2. The CDR3 is CATSRGDRDTEAFF. Written as DNA, the CDR3 is TGTGCCACCAGCAGGGGGGACAGGGACACTGAAGCTTTCTTT.

This clonotype has at least ten counts. The gene calls are TRBV12-3 or TRBV12-4 and TRBJ2-7; 7 bases align to TRBD1. Trimming at V came to 3 bases and at J to 2 bases, leaving 7 bases not matched to a gene. The CDR3 loop spans 15 amino acids. This CDR3 reads CASSLRGQGAYEQYF. In DNA, the CDR3 is TGTGCCAGCAGTTTGAGGGGGCAGGGGGCCTACGAGCAGTACTTC.

Concerning this clonotype itself: No conserved phenylalanine or tryptophan ends this CDR3, so it is likely a read error. The CDR3 coding sequence is TGTGCCACCAGCAGAGATGGGGGGCTGGACTACGAGCAGTACCTC. It codes for CATSRDGGLDYEQYL. V usage is TRBV15 and J usage is TRBJ2-7, with D possibly called TRBD1 or TRBD2 (6 bases each). Germline assignment: CDR1 LNHNV and CDR2 YYDKDF (reference sequence). The CDR3 spans 15 residues. The germline V and J ends were trimmed by 0 bases and 3 bases, with 12 bases remaining between them.

This clonotype appeared many times. The CDR3 DNA sequence: TGTGCCAGCTCACCAACGTCGGGGGGGCAAACTGAAGCTTTCTTT. The encoded protein is CASSPTSGGQTEAFF. The chain is built from TRBV18 and TRBJ1-1; possible D gene TRBD1, 6 bases. Germline V gene sequence: CDR1 KGHSH, CDR2 LQKENI. V lost 2 bases and J 5 bases, leaving 15 bases between the germline ends. The length of the CDR3 is 15 residues. The full variable domain, rest sourced from reference TRBV18 and TRBJ1-1, is NAGVMQNPRHLVRRRGQEARLRCSPMKGHSHVYWYRQLPEEGLKFMVYLQKENIIDESGMPKERFSAEFPKEGPSILRIQQVVRGDSAAYFCASSPTSGGQTEAFFGQGTRLTVV.

This clonotype appeared many times. The J gene is TRBJ2-1, the V gene TRBV7-2; D ambiguous. Germline V gene data show CDR1 as SGHTA and CDR2 as FQGNSA. Trimming removed 2 bases at V and 6 bases at J, with 8 bases between. CDR3 length equals 13 residues. The CDR3 is CASSLKVINEQFF. Here the CDR3 DNA reads TGTGCCAGCAGCTTAAAGGTGATCAATGAGCAGTTCTTC. Looking up the rest from reference TRBV7-2 and TRBJ2-1 gives the full variable domain: GAGVSQSPSNKVTEKGKDVELRCDPISGHTALYWYRQSLGQGLEFLIYFQGNSAPDKSGLPSDRFSAERTGGSVSTLTIQRTQQEDSAVYLCASSLKVINEQFFGPGTRLTVL.

This clonotype was picked up many times. CDR3 in amino acids: CSAGAEEQFF. CDR3 DNA sequence: TGCAGTGCAGGGGCCGAAGAGCAGTTCTTC. The chain couples TRBV20-1 to TRBJ2-1; maybe TRBD1 (5 bases). V was pared by 6 bases and J by 10 bases, with 10 bases between. The CDR3 sequence is 10 residues long. Per the germline V gene, CDR1 is DFQATT and CDR2 is SNEGSKA (reference sequence).

This clonotype came up many times. The chain carries TRBV9 and TRBJ1-1, with D hard to call. CDR3 length: 15 amino acids. Trimming stripped 0 bases from V and 1 base from J, with 10 bases between. Looked up from germline, CDR1 is SGDLS and CDR2 is YYNGEE. The CDR3 sequence: CASSVDMEPNTEAFF. CDR3 coding DNA: TGTGCCAGCAGCGTAGATATGGAGCCGAACACTGAAGCTTTCTTT.

Ten or more counts support this clonotype. The gene calls are TRBV12-3 or TRBV12-4 and TRBJ2-3, with 12 bases identical to TRBD2. This CDR3 is built from 15 residues. The J segment lost 4 bases and the V segment lost 6 bases, leaving 5 bases of the junction unmatched. The CDR3 region is CASRRTSGNSDTQYF. In nucleotides, the CDR3 is TGTGCCAGCAGGAGGACTAGCGGGAACTCAGATACGCAGTATTTT.

This clonotype appeared a few times. Sequence at one end of the junction differs from germline and may be a read error. The chain joins TRBV27 to TRBJ2-7; TRBD2 might be the D (6 bases). The germline gives CDR1 MNHEY, CDR2 SMNVEV (reference sequence). CDR3 length: 13 residues. DNA of the CDR3: TGTGCCAGCAGTTTACGGACTAACTACGAGCGGTACTTC. It is translated as CASSLRTNYERYF.

This chain links TRBV6-2 or TRBV6-3 with TRBJ2-1; no clear D gene. The germline CDR1 and CDR2 sequences are MNHEY and SVGEGT. The CDR3 extends over 14 amino acids. Trimming stripped 3 bases from V and 8 bases from J, with 14 bases between. The CDR3 bases are TGTGCCAGCAGTTATAAGTTCCGTGACTATGAGCAGTTCTTC. Encoded protein: CASSYKFRDYEQFF.

This clonotype has just a few counts. J is TRBJ2-3 and V is TRBV7-9; tentatively, D is TRBD2 (6 bases). This CDR3 region has 15 residues. V was trimmed by 5 bases and J by 1 base, leaving 13 bases between them. From germline, CDR1 is SEHNR and CDR2 FQNEAQ (reference sequence). CDR3 amino acids: CASSPRREGTDTQYF. The CDR3, as DNA: TGTGCCAGCAGCCCCAGAAGGGAGGGCACAGATACGCAGTATTTT.

This clonotype showed up just once. This rearrangement joins TRBV3-1 to TRBJ2-1; a weak D match, TRBD2 (6 bases). The germline gives CDR1 LGHDT, CDR2 YNNKEL (reference sequence). The CDR3 contains 15 residues. The V and J ends lost 3 bases and 10 bases respectively, with 19 bases between them. CDR3 sequence: CASSQEGSGSYEQFF. In DNA, the CDR3 is TGTGCCAGCAGCCAGGAGGGTAGCGGATCCTACGAGCAGTTCTTC.

This clonotype has only a few counts. CDR3 coding DNA: TGCGCCAGCAGCCAAGCTGGGGGGCTAGTGATCTACAATGAGCAGTTCTTC. This gives the protein CASSQAGGLVIYNEQFF. V gene TRBV4-1 combines with J gene TRBJ2-1; D assignment may be TRBD1 or TRBD2 (6 bases each). The V end was cut by 1 base, the J end by 3 bases, with 16 bases between. The CDR3 loop spans 17 amino acids. The germline V gene has CDR1 MGHRA and CDR2 YSYEKL.

This chain uses TRBV7-2 with TRBJ1-4; D not resolved. CDR3 length: 14 amino acids. V lost 5 bases to trimming and J lost 4 bases, with 11 bases between them. Germline CDR1 and CDR2: SGHTA and FQGNSA. The CDR3 reads CASSPAKHNEKLFF. Here the CDR3 DNA reads TGTGCCAGCAGCCCGGCCAAGCATAATGAAAAACTGTTTTTT.

There are many counts of this clonotype. The chain carries TRBV11-2 and TRBJ2-7; 9 bases line up with TRBD2. The trim removed 2 bases at V and 7 bases at J, leaving 18 bases unmatched. This CDR3 contains 18 residues. Germline V lookup: CDR1 SGHAT, CDR2 FQNNGV. For the CDR3, the DNA is TGTGCCAGCAGCTTAATCCTACGGATAGCGGGAGCAGTGAAGGAGCAGTACTTC. Translation gives CASSLILRIAGAVKEQYF.

This clonotype was counted between two and nine times. The rearrangement joins TRBV4-2 to TRBJ2-1; 8 bases are a match to TRBD2. The CDR3 runs to 16 residues. The germline CDR1 and CDR2 sequences are LGHNA and YNFKEQ. The V and J ends lost 0 bases and 2 bases, in that order; junction bases with no gene match: 3. The CDR3 bases are TGTGCCAGCAGCCAAGACGGGAGGGCCGCCTACAATGAGCAGTTCTTC. It is translated as CASSQDGRAAYNEQFF.

Many counts were recorded for this clonotype. The J gene is TRBJ2-1, the V gene TRBV12-3 or TRBV12-4; 7 bases are shared with TRBD1. The V and J ends lost 3 bases and 10 bases, in that order; junction bases with no gene match: 12. This CDR3 has 15 amino acids. In nucleotides, the CDR3 is TGTGCCAGCAGTTTGGGGGACAGAGTGACCAACGAGCAGTTCTTC. Translation gives CASSLGDRVTNEQFF.

In this sample, this clonotype turned up many times. The chain is built from TRBV7-9 and TRBJ2-7; 10 bases align to TRBD2. The ends lost 2 bases at V and 8 bases at J; junction bases unmatched: 6. The CDR3 is made up of 14 amino acids. Germline loops: CDR1 SEHNR, CDR2 FQNEAQ (reference sequence). The CDR3 here is CASSLNLAGEKQYF. The CDR3 coding sequence is TGTGCCAGCAGCTTAAATCTAGCGGGAGAAAAGCAGTACTTC.

This clonotype has a count of ten or more. J is TRBJ2-1 and V is TRBV18, with D tentatively TRBD2 (6 bases). The CDR3 spans 12 residues. Germline assignment: CDR1 KGHSH and CDR2 LQKENI. V dropped 2 bases and J dropped 9 bases, with 8 bases sitting between them. The CDR3 is CASSPGTREQFF. In DNA, the CDR3 is TGTGCCAGCTCACCAGGGACTCGTGAGCAGTTCTTC.